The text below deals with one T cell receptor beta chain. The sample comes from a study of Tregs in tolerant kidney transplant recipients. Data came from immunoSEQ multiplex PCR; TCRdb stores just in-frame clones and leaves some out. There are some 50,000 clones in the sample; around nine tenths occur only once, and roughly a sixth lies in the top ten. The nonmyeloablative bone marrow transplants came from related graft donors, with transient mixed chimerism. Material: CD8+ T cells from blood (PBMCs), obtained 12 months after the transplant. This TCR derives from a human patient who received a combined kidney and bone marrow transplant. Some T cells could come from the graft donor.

In DNA, the CDR3 is TGCAGCGCACCTCTAGCGACAGTATACAATGAGCAGTTCTTC. This codes for CSAPLATVYNEQFF. This sequence joins TRBV29-1 and TRBJ2-1; D possibly corresponds to TRBD2 (6 bases). The germline CDR1 and CDR2 sequences are SQVTM and ANQGSEA. The V end was cut by 7 bases, the J end by 4 bases, with 17 bases between. CDR3 length equals 14 residues.